Each of the 24 T cell receptor beta chains below was sequenced from the same sample in a study of PD-1 blockade in classical Hodgkin lymphoma. The time point is: newly diagnosed, previously untreated cHL patient sample. The investigators isolated CD8+ T cells from thawed PBMCs using magnetic negative selection. The protocol was immunoSEQ multiplex PCR, while the TCRdb copy is restricted to in-frame clones and leaves out a portion. The top ten hold over 6% of the sample, which has over 20,000 clones, about 87% seen once. Material for sequencing was CD8+ T cells from blood. Receptors originate from a human donor with classical Hodgkin lymphoma.

The chain carries TRBV28 and TRBJ2-1; D may be TRBD1 or TRBD2 (5 bases each). V dropped 9 bases and J dropped 7 bases, with 16 bases sitting between them. This CDR3 is built from 13 residues. Germline CDR1 is MDHEN and CDR2 is SYDVKM. The CDR3 DNA reads TGTGCCAGTCGGGGCAGGGCGTTGAATGAGCAGTTCTTC. Translation: CASRGRALNEQFF. Using reference TRBV28 and TRBJ2-1 for the parts outside the CDR3, the full variable domain is DVKVTQSSRYLVKRTGEKVFLECVQDMDHENMFWYRQDPGLGLRLIYFSYDVKMKEKGDIPEGYSVSREKKERFSLILESASTNQTSMYLCASRGRALNEQFFGPGTRLTVL.

J is TRBJ1-1 and V is TRBV30, with D maybe TRBD1 (6 bases). Trimming left V 0 bases short and J 6 bases short, with 14 bases between. CDR3 length: 14 amino acids. Germline CDR1 reads GTSNPN; CDR2 reads SVGIG (reference sequence). CDR3 nucleotides: TGTGCCTGGAGTGTAGGGGGGGCAGGGGCTGAAGCTTTCTTT. Translating gives CAWSVGGAGAEAFF. Full variable domain (outside the CDR3, taken from reference TRBV30 and TRBJ1-1): SQTIHQWPATLVQPVGSPLSLECTVEGTSNPNLYWYRQAAGRGLQLLFYSVGIGQISSEVPQNLSASRPQDRQFILSSKKLLLSDSGFYLCAWSVGGAGAEAFFGQGTRLTVV.

The chain has TRBV19 and TRBJ2-1; D is uncertain. V shed 3 bases and J shed 0 bases, with 9 bases lying between them. Germline CDR1 and CDR2: LNHDA and SQIVND (reference sequence). The CDR3 sequence is 15 residues long. For the CDR3, the DNA is TGTGCCAGTAGTATGAGTTCTAGCTCCTACAATGAGCAGTTCTTC. This translates into CASSMSSSSYNEQFF.

In its sample, this clone was seen once. This rearrangement joins TRBV15 to TRBJ1-2; D is unresolved. The CDR3 extends over 14 amino acids. Germline V gene data show CDR1 as LNHNV and CDR2 as YYDKDF (reference sequence). V lost 0 bases and J lost 4, with 9 bases in between. CDR3 bases: TGTGCCACCAGCAGAGAGGCGACCTTCTATGGCTACACCTTC. Amino acid sequence: CATSREATFYGYTF.

The J gene is TRBJ2-3, the V gene TRBV7-2; D unresolved. This CDR3 contains 12 residues. The V end lost 0 bases, the J end lost 8 bases, and 6 bases lay between the germline ends. CDR1 is SGHTA, CDR2 FQGNSA, per germline. The CDR3 DNA reads as TGTGCCAGCAGCTTAGCGGGGTTTACGCAGTATTTT. Translated: CASSLAGFTQYF. The full variable domain, in which reference TRBV7-2 and TRBJ2-3 provide the parts outside the CDR3, is GAGVSQSPSNKVTEKGKDVELRCDPISGHTALYWYRQSLGQGLEFLIYFQGNSAPDKSGLPSDRFSAERTGGSVSTLTIQRTQQEDSAVYLCASSLAGFTQYFGPGTRLTVL.

The gene calls are TRBV30 and TRBJ2-1, with D tentatively TRBD2 (5 bases). Trimming removed 0 bases from V and 6 bases from J, with 6 bases in between. The germline gives CDR1 GTSNPN, CDR2 SVGIG (reference sequence). This CDR3 is 12 amino acids long. CDR3 protein: CAWSVGSNEQFF. The CDR3 nucleotides read TGTGCCTGGAGTGTAGGGAGCAATGAGCAGTTCTTC. Looking up the rest from reference TRBV30 and TRBJ2-1 gives the full variable domain: SQTIHQWPATLVQPVGSPLSLECTVEGTSNPNLYWYRQAAGRGLQLLFYSVGIGQISSEVPQNLSASRPQDRQFILSSKKLLLSDSGFYLCAWSVGSNEQFFGPGTRLTVL.

The chain combines TRBV14 with TRBJ2-1, with 9 bases lining up with TRBD1. The junction had 9 bases not matched to a gene; V was cut back by 4 bases and J by 5 bases. CDR1 and CDR2 (germline): SGHDN, FVKESK. CDR3 length: 16 residues. In DNA, the CDR3 is TGTGCCAGCAGCCGTCCAACAGGGGGCGTCCACAATGAGCAGTTCTTC. This encodes CASSRPTGGVHNEQFF.

The genes are TRBV28 and TRBJ2-3; a weak D match, TRBD1 (6 bases). Germline V gene lookup returns CDR1 MDHEN and CDR2 SYDVKM. The CDR3 contains 16 residues. The V gene lost 3 bases and the J gene lost 3 bases, with 16 bases spanning the gap. This CDR3 is CASSFAQTGRTDTQYF. In DNA, the CDR3 is TGTGCCAGCAGTTTCGCCCAGACAGGCCGAACAGATACGCAGTATTTT.

V is TRBV7-9 and J is TRBJ2-1, with 14 bases that match TRBD2. Germline V lookup: CDR1 SEHNR, CDR2 FQNEAQ (reference sequence). V shed 5 bases, J shed 4 bases, and the junction held 4 bases outside the gene matches. This CDR3 is built from 16 residues. The CDR3 loop is CASSNRLAGGYNEQFF. As DNA, the CDR3 is TGTGCCAGCAGCAATCGACTAGCGGGAGGGTACAATGAGCAGTTCTTC.

V and J are TRBV4-1 and TRBJ2-1; 7 nucleotides align to TRBD1. The V gene's germline CDR1 is MGHRA and CDR2 YSYEKL. V was clipped by 4 bases and J by 4 bases; unmatched bases: 4. The CDR3 runs to 14 residues. CDR3 residues: CASSLRTGYNEQFF. CDR3 in DNA: TGCGCCAGCAGCCTCCGGACAGGATACAATGAGCAGTTCTTC.

The rearrangement uses TRBV7-3 and TRBJ2-1; TRBD2 is a possible D gene (5 bases). The V end was cut by 5 bases, the J end by 8 bases, with 16 bases between. Germline CDR1 reads SGHTA; CDR2 reads FQGTGA. This CDR3 has 14 residues. This CDR3 is CASSPYGGRYEQFF. As DNA, the CDR3 is TGTGCCAGCAGCCCCTACGGCGGGCGCTATGAGCAGTTCTTC.

This clone was observed a handful of times. The chain joins TRBV5-1 to TRBJ2-2; the D gene is possibly TRBD2 (6 bases). Germline CDR1 SGHRS, CDR2 YFSETQ. The V and J ends lost 5 bases and 3 bases respectively, with 14 bases between them. This CDR3 is built from 15 residues. The CDR3 region has the DNA TGCGCCAGCAGTCGGGCGGGAACTTACACCGGGGAGCTGTTTTTT. Encoded protein: CASSRAGTYTGELFF. Combining the CDR3 with reference TRBV5-1 and TRBJ2-2 gives the whole variable domain KAGVTQTPRYLIKTRGQQVTLSCSPISGHRSVSWYQQTPGQGLQFLFEYFSETQRNKGNFPGRFSGRQFSNSRSEMNVSTLELGDSALYLCASSRAGTYTGELFFGEGSRLTVL.

A single count supports this clone. The chain uses TRBV19 and TRBJ1-1; 7 bases line up with TRBD1. The CDR3 is 13 residues long. The germline V gene has CDR1 LNHDA and CDR2 SQIVND (reference sequence). With 5 bases clipped from V and 8 bases from J, the junction kept 8 bases outside the gene matches. The CDR3 DNA follows: TGTGCCAGTAGTTGGCAGGGGGGGATAGAAGCTTTCTTT. Translated, it gives CASSWQGGIEAFF.

This rearrangement joins TRBV27 to TRBJ2-6; 7 bases line up with TRBD1. Trimming cost V 4 bases and J 2 bases; bases outside gene matches: 5. The germline V gene encodes CDR1 MNHEY and CDR2 SMNVEV (reference sequence). This CDR3 contains 16 residues. The CDR3 DNA reads as TGTGCCAGCAGTTCCCCCACAGGGGCTGGGGCCAACGTCCTGACTTTC. Its protein product is CASSSPTGAGANVLTF.

The chain couples TRBV27 to TRBJ1-3; TRBD1 is a possible D gene (5 bases). Trimming shortened V by 3 bases and J by 4 bases, and 13 bases separated the two germline ends. The CDR3 loop spans 15 amino acids. Germline V gene lookup returns CDR1 MNHEY and CDR2 SMNVEV (reference sequence). CDR3 region: CASSFKGTEGNTIYF. Here the CDR3 DNA reads TGTGCCAGCAGTTTTAAGGGGACGGAAGGAAACACCATATATTTT.

The chain carries TRBV6-5 and TRBJ1-6; D not certain. The germline V gene has CDR1 MNHEY and CDR2 SVGAGI. V gave up 6 bases and J gave up 10 bases, with 10 bases separating them. This CDR3 region has 12 residues. CDR3 DNA sequence: TGTGCCAGCAGACGCTATGGATCACCCCTCCACTTT. This gives the protein CASRRYGSPLHF.

This chain links TRBV4-3 with TRBJ1-4, with 7 bases aligning to TRBD1. CDR1 and CDR2 (germline): LGHNA, YSLEER. The CDR3 runs 15 residues. The V and J ends lost 3 bases and 3 bases, in that order; junction bases with no gene match: 4. As DNA, the CDR3 is TGCGCCAGCAGCCAGACCGGACAGGCTAATGAAAAACTGTTTTTT. Its protein is CASSQTGQANEKLFF.

This clone was seen only once. Here the CDR3 DNA reads TGCGCCAGCAGCTTGGGAGGCGGCGAGACCCAGTACTTC. Translated, it gives CASSLGGGETQYF. The rearrangement joins TRBV5-1 to TRBJ2-5; D gene ambiguous. The germline gives CDR1 SGHRS, CDR2 YFSETQ. The V and J ends lost 0 bases and 5 bases respectively, with 8 bases between them. The CDR3 covers 13 residues.

This clone came up a few times. The V and J genes are TRBV7-9 and TRBJ1-5, with no clear D. The germline V gene has CDR1 SEHNR and CDR2 FQNEAQ (reference sequence). V was shortened by 3 bases and J by 2 bases, with 14 bases between the two germline ends. This CDR3 is built from 16 residues. Here the CDR3 reads CASSLGAGVGNQPQHF. The CDR3, as DNA: TGTGCCAGCAGCTTGGGAGCCGGCGTGGGCAATCAGCCCCAGCATTTT. Full variable domain (rest looked up from reference TRBV7-9 and TRBJ1-5): DTGVSQNPRHKITKRGQNVTFRCDPISEHNRLYWYRQTLGQGPEFLTYFQNEAQLEKSRLLSDRFSAERPKGSFSTLEIQRTEQGDSAMYLCASSLGAGVGNQPQHFGDGTRLSIL.

The chain joins TRBV7-9 to TRBJ2-3, with D possibly being TRBD2 (5 bases). The CDR3 extends over 16 amino acids. Germline CDR1 is SEHNR and CDR2 is FQNEAQ (reference sequence). Trimming stripped 1 base from V and 4 bases from J, with 15 bases between. The CDR3 coding sequence is TGTGCCAGCAGCTTAGTCGGGAACCAGAACGCAGATACGCAGTATTTT. As protein: CASSLVGNQNADTQYF.

V usage is TRBV6-6 and J usage is TRBJ2-5; perhaps TRBD1 as D (6 bases). Germline CDR1 and CDR2: MNHNY and SVGAGI (reference sequence). The V and J ends lost 5 bases and 5 bases respectively, with 21 bases between them. This CDR3 region has 16 residues. The CDR3 bases are TGTGCCAGCAGTCATCGAATACAGGGATGGCAGGAGACCCAGTACTTC. Residues: CASSHRIQGWQETQYF.

This clone turned up a few times. V is TRBV6-1 and J is TRBJ2-1, with 10 nucleotides matching TRBD2. This CDR3 comprises 15 residues. Per germline, CDR1 MNHNS and CDR2 SASEGT. With V trimmed by 3 bases and J by 8 bases, 7 bases remained unmatched. CDR3 DNA sequence: TGTGCCAGCAGTGAGCTAGCGGGAGATGTGGATGAGCAGTTCTTC. Translating it yields CASSELAGDVDEQFF.

V gene TRBV29-1 combines with J gene TRBJ1-2; D not resolved. Germline V lookup: CDR1 SQVTM, CDR2 ANQGSEA. The CDR3 totals 11 residues. V lost 3 bases and J 6 bases, leaving 8 bases between the germline ends. The CDR3 DNA follows: TGCAGCGTTGACCCCCGGGATGGCTACACCTTC. Protein: CSVDPRDGYTF.

The chain recombines TRBV7-9 with TRBJ2-7; weak D call: TRBD2 (6 bases). The CDR3 extends over 13 amino acids. V was shortened by 5 bases and J by 6 bases, with 14 bases between the two germline ends. Germline-derived CDR1 and CDR2 are SEHNR and FQNEAQ (reference sequence). The CDR3 here is CASSRAGSGEQYF. DNA of the CDR3: TGTGCCAGCAGCCGTGCGGGGAGCGGCGAGCAGTACTTC.